The TCR beta chain described here comes from a study of post-analysis software for immune sequencing data. J gave up 8 bases and V 4 bases, and 7 bases lay outside the gene matches. The CDR3 spans 14 residues. The germline gives CDR1 ENHRY, CDR2 SYGVKD. To note about this clonotype: Antigen specificity is unknown.

Each TCR beta cDNA library carried unique molecular identifiers. The yield from about 1 to 10 million T cells was roughly 500,000 cDNA molecules in total. MiXCR, applied by TCRdb to the PCR reads, yields one record per CDR3 protein. The table shows hundreds of thousands of distinct CDR3 sequences, with around 40% occurring only once. Findings of the study overall: Significantly decreased normalized Chao1 diversity was recorded for multiple sclerosis patients relative to controls. Controls showed lower frequencies than patients for five or six TRBV segments, and TRBV5-6, TRBV5-1 and TRBV20-1 were among these. Those samples that were prepared in the same batch co-clustered strongly by F measure.

The V call is TRBV10-3, the J call TRBJ2-1; 8 bases line up with TRBD2. The sample consisted of blood. The clonotype originates from a girl aged 10-17 years with multiple sclerosis. CDR3 nucleotides: TGTGCCATCAGTGGATTGCGGGAGGAGTATGAGCAGTTCTTC. This encodes CAISGLREEYEQFF.